This T cell receptor beta chain derives from a study of blood T cell repertoires in COVID-19 (dated by TCRdb to 2020 to 2021). A note on the overall study: Collaborator samples came from the United States, Italy and Spain and covered acute and convalescent phases of COVID-19. A freely available public database, intended as a resource for researchers studying the immune response to SARS-CoV-2, is where the repertoires were released. Deeply sampled blood TCRbeta repertoires from subjects exposed to, actively infected with, or recovered from COVID-19 were included in the dataset. The prospective study material was composed of cDNA or gDNA derived from T cells, B-cell-depleted T cells, or PBMCs. Where available, HLA class I and class II types were taken from metadata supplied by the sample provider and were not determined by assay-based typing. The sample metadata nearly always contained a de-identified subject ID, COVID-19 status, age in years and sex. Samples were obtained from the ongoing ImmuneRACE study (first 160 participants) and from roughly 1,300 subjects provided by 6 global collaborators.

The immunoSEQ Assay, a bias-controlled multiplex PCR, was used to amplify TCRbeta CDR3 regions from genomic DNA. The published analysis was carried out like this. The number of nucleated cells in each sample was estimated from the amplification of reference gene primers within the assay. To quantify the absolute abundance of each unique TCRbeta CDR3 rearrangement, sequence reads were collapsed and filtered. For each sample, productive Simpson clonality was calculated as the square root of Simpson's diversity index across productive rearrangements. TCRdb limited this immuneACCESS table to in-frame rearrangements with V and J called. A share of clones is missing; checked studies link under half to unresolved V genes, and the rest is unexplained. That table gives V, J and clone size, and the DNA gave D and trimming. The sample has 55,000 to 75,000 clones on record, 70% to 80% of them singletons. The ten largest account for over 3% of the sample.

This clone has more than one count but fewer than ten. What antigen it recognizes has not been identified. No qualities accompany the bases; no much larger clone lies one base away. According to the germline V gene, CDR1 reads MDHEN and CDR2 reads SYDVKM. V loses 6 bases of germline sequence and J loses 0 bases, and the interval between the two ends is 4 bases. The CDR3 starts with the cysteine, ends with the phenylalanine, and has 12 residues. Only CDR3 DNA is held: 36 bases, read in frame from base 1. The full study reports these points: Clinical and demographic metadata were provided uncurated, with the amount varying by source and participant.

Each collaborating institution followed its own protocols to collect whole blood in K2EDTA tubes. For TCRbeta analysis, collaborators shipped samples as frozen whole blood, isolated PBMCs, or DNA extracted from either of those sample types. The clonotype comes from a man between 60 and 70 years old with acute or convalescent COVID-19. Sequencing was carried out using peripheral blood. The chain uses TRBV28 and TRBJ2-3, with the D gene uncertain. The DNA sequence is as follows: TGTGCCAGCAGGCGGAGCACAGATACGCAGTATTTT. This encodes CASRRSTDTQYF.